This record covers a single T cell receptor (beta chain). This entry belongs to a study of cytomegalovirus exposure and HLA in healthy donors. The PCR ran on 60 Vbeta and 13 Jbeta primers. In the original workflow: An analysis that came later counted tens of millions of unique TCR beta chains, roughly 11 million shared. Profiling relied on immunoSEQ multiplex PCR, and the TCRdb table lists in-frame clones only, not all of them. The V and J calls and clone size come from that table; D and trimming were worked out from the DNA. The data contain under 85,000 clones, around 79% of them seen just once; the ten biggest clones take up roughly a fifth. The trim removed 5 bases at V and 1 base at J, leaving 5 bases unmatched. This CDR3 comprises 14 residues. The germline gives CDR1 SEHNR, CDR2 FQNEAQ (reference sequence).

Sequenced: PBMCs. The TCR comes from a woman in her 40s in good health and CMV-seropositive. The chain couples TRBV7-9 to TRBJ2-7; 7 nucleotides agree with TRBD1. The CDR3 region has the DNA TGTGCCAGCAGCATCGCGACAGGGTCCTACGAGCAGTACTTC. The encoded protein is CASSIATGSYEQYF.